The clone carrying this TCR beta chain was observed once. These data come from a study of memory CD4+ T cells and cytomegalovirus serostatus. Single viable CD3+CD4+CD8-CD45RO+ cells were sorted as the memory CD4+ T cells. The authors' processing: After removing out-of-frame reads, 2,204,828 distinct TCRbeta sequences remained. Libraries were prepared by immunoSEQ multiplex PCR; TCRdb keeps only in-frame clonotypes and omits some of them. V, J and clone size are those of that table, while D and trimming were read from the DNA. The sample includes almost 45,000 clones, approximately 80% seen only once; the top ten take 1.1%. In germline, CDR1 is SSHAT, CDR2 FNYEAQ (reference sequence). This CDR3 is 15 amino acids long. V was cut by 5 bases and J by 3 bases, with 13 bases left in between.

This receptor was obtained from an adult in good health and CMV-seronegative. The sequencing sample was made of memory CD4+ T cells from blood. V gene TRBV7-7 combines with J gene TRBJ2-2, with a possible D match to TRBD2 (6 bases). As DNA, the CDR3 is TGTGCCAGCAGCCCTGAGGGACTGTACACCGGGGAGCTGTTTTTT. This encodes CASSPEGLYTGELFF. The full variable domain, with the rest looked up from reference TRBV7-7 and TRBJ2-2, is GAGVSQSPRYKVTKRGQDVTLRCDPISSHATLYWYQQALGQGPEFLTYFNYEAQPDKSGLPSDRFSAERPEGSISTLTIQRTEQRDSAMYRCASSPEGLYTGELFFGEGSRLTVL.